This TCR beta chain was found in a study of cytomegalovirus exposure and HLA in healthy donors. Study outcomes and limitations: The authors assumed roughly uniform sequencing depth across donors for presence/absence analyses. Earlier analysis looked at TCR beta V segments, and most were productive about 90% or about 30% of the time. For most subjects, TCR beta sequences were reported to predict HLA-A and HLA-B alleles with accuracy. Immune exposure information comprised only CMV serostatus.

About this clone: Its antigen remains unidentified.

Germline CDR1 is SGHTA and CDR2 is FQGNSA. V was clipped by 1 base and J by 5 bases; unmatched bases: 7. The CDR3 contains 16 residues. Both 60 Vbeta primers and 13 Jbeta primers went into the PCR. Assay: immunoSEQ multiplex PCR; the TCRdb copy retains only in-frame clones and omits some. The sample holds 150,000 to 200,000 clones, around 84% seen once. V and J are TRBV7-2 and TRBJ2-7; 11 bases line up with TRBD2. This clonotype was sampled from a man between 18 and 29 years old in good health and CMV-seronegative. The material sequenced was PBMCs. The CDR3 bases are TGTGCCAGCAGCTTAGTCTCATTGACTAGCGGGAACGAGCAGTACTTC. This encodes CASSLVSLTSGNEQYF.